The rows below give T cell receptor beta chains drawn from one sample of a study of T cells after yellow fever vaccination. Each CDR3 protein gets one entry after TCRdb re-called the 5' RACE reads with MiXCR. Seen here are roughly 100,000 distinct CDR3 sequences, roughly 8.2% observed once, and the top ten hold over 15%. The sequencing used CD8+ T cells not binding an NS4B(214-222) dextramer, sorted from PBMCs, collected roughly 14 days after the first yellow fever vaccination. These receptors were collected from a man between 18 and 29 years old who received the YFV17D yellow fever vaccine. The CDR3 runs from the conserved cysteine through the conserved F or W. The order of the fields is CDR3 DNA, CDR3 protein, J gene, V gene, clone size, D gene. The D gene is left open where the match is weak. Expanded clones get a size class; other rows say once, few or many, or leave the size out.

TGTGCCAGCAGAGTCCAGAATGCAGATACGCAGTATTTT	CASRVQNADTQYF	TRBJ2-3	TRBV4-2	few	NA
TGTGCCAGCAGCCTTCCTGAGCAGTTCTTC	CASSLPEQFF	TRBJ2-1	TRBV7-9	NA	NA
TGCAGCGCCTACGGGATATCTAGCACAGATACGCAGTATTTT	CSAYGISSTDTQYF	TRBJ2-3	TRBV29-1	few	NA
TGTGCCAGCAGGAGGGGACAGGCCACCTACGGTGTTTCCCTCTCCCCTAACTTC	CASRRGQATYGVSLSPNF	TRBJ2-7	TRBV5-5	few	TRBD1
TGTGCCAGCAGCGGTGGAGACAGGATCGCAGATACGCAGTATTTT	CASSGGDRIADTQYF	TRBJ2-3	TRBV9	NA	NA
TGCGCCAGCAGCCCCTGGACAGGGCAGGAGACCCAGTACTTC	CASSPWTGQETQYF	TRBJ2-5	TRBV4-3	many	TRBD1
TGTGCCAGCAGCACCTACGGCGGGGAGATCTACAATGAGCAGTTCTTC	CASSTYGGEIYNEQFF	TRBJ2-1	TRBV5-4	NA	NA
TGTGCCAGCAGCCTTACTAGGAACCGAGTCGCTACGCAGTATTTT	CASSLTRNRVATQYF	TRBJ2-3	TRBV6-2/TRBV6-3	NA	NA
TGTGCCAGCAGCGTTGGACCCTCCTACGAGCAGTACTTC	CASSVGPSYEQYF	TRBJ2-7	TRBV11-2	many	NA
TGTGCCAGCAGCCAAGATCGCGAGACCCAGTACTTC	CASSQDRETQYF	TRBJ2-5	TRBV3-1	few	NA
TGTGCCAGCAGTTACTCACCCACCGGGGAGCTGTTTTTT	CASSYSPTGELFF	TRBJ2-2	TRBV6-6	many	NA
TGTGCCAGCAGCCCGCATTCCTACAATGAGCAGTTCTTC	CASSPHSYNEQFF	TRBJ2-1	TRBV14	many	NA
TGTGCCAGCGGCGGGACTAGCGGGGAGTCAGATACGCAGTATTTT	CASGGTSGESDTQYF	TRBJ2-3	TRBV11-1	NA	TRBD2
TGTGCCAGTAGTTTTCGTGGGAATGAGCAGTTCTTC	CASSFRGNEQFF	TRBJ2-1	TRBV19	NA	NA
TGTGCCAGCAGCCAAGGGGGGGTTCTTGAAGCTTTCTTT	CASSQGGVLEAFF	TRBJ1-1	TRBV4-2	NA	NA
TGTGCCAGCAGCCCTGACGCACAAACTTTCACTTTGGGTACCCAGTACTTC	CASSPDAQTFTLGTQYF	TRBJ2-5	TRBV11-2	NA	NA
TGCAGCGTCACGAACAGGCTACAAGAGACCCAGTACTTC	CSVTNRLQETQYF	TRBJ2-5	TRBV29-1	NA	NA
TGCGCCAGCAGCCAAGCTTGGGCCTCCGAGCAGTACTTC	CASSQAWASEQYF	TRBJ2-7	TRBV4-3	few	NA
TGCAGCGTTGACCAGGGAGCTAACTATGGCTACACCTTC	CSVDQGANYGYTF	TRBJ1-2	TRBV29-1	few	NA
TGTGCCAGCCACCTGGGCAGCGGGGGACCTAGCACAGATACGCAGTATTTT	CASHLGSGGPSTDTQYF	TRBJ2-3	TRBV12-3/TRBV12-4	NA	TRBD2
TGTGCCAGCAGTTTATCGGTGGACTATGGCTACACCTTC	CASSLSVDYGYTF	TRBJ1-2	TRBV27	few	NA
TGTGCCAGCAGCTTGGTCTCGGGGCCCGAAGAGACCCAGTACTTC	CASSLVSGPEETQYF	TRBJ2-5	TRBV5-4	few	NA
TGCGCCAGCAGCCCGGGCGGACAGGGGTTCTTCGAGCAGTACTTC	CASSPGGQGFFEQYF	TRBJ2-7	TRBV4-3	few	TRBD1
TGTGCCAGCAGCTTAATAGGGGGGGACAATGAGCAGTTCTTC	CASSLIGGDNEQFF	TRBJ2-1	TRBV7-2	NA	NA
TGCGCCAGCAGCTTTACTAGCGGGGGGACCCGGAACACCGGGGAGCTGTTTTTT	CASSFTSGGTRNTGELFF	TRBJ2-2	TRBV5-1	NA	TRBD2
TGTGCCAGCAGCGGGACTAGCGGGGGGGCATTTGAGCAGTTCTTC	CASSGTSGGAFEQFF	TRBJ2-1	TRBV5-5	few	TRBD2
TGTGCCAGCAGCACGGCTGGGGCCAACGTCCTGACTTTC	CASSTAGANVLTF	TRBJ2-6	TRBV7-2	many	NA
TGTGCCAGCAGTGCTGCACCTACTAACTATGGCTACACCTTC	CASSAAPTNYGYTF	TRBJ1-2	TRBV2	NA	NA
TGTGCCAGCAGCCCCCGTGGGACTGACGATAAGTATGGCTACACCTTC	CASSPRGTDDKYGYTF	TRBJ1-2	TRBV12-3/TRBV12-4	few	NA
TGCGCCAGCAGCCAAGCCGGGACGCGGTATGGCTACACCTTC	CASSQAGTRYGYTF	TRBJ1-2	TRBV4-1	NA	NA
TGTGCCAGCAGCCGGGGCGGTTACAATGAGCAGTTCTTC	CASSRGGYNEQFF	TRBJ2-1	TRBV6-1	many	NA
TGTGCCAGTAGTATTGACAGCTCCTACAATGAGCAGTTCTTC	CASSIDSSYNEQFF	TRBJ2-1	TRBV19	NA	NA
TGTGCCAGCAGTTACTCGATCATCCGCCAGCGCTACACCTTC	CASSYSIIRQRYTF	TRBJ1-2	TRBV6-2/TRBV6-3	few	NA
TGCGCCAGCAGCCGAACAGGGGGTCAGCCCCAGCATTTT	CASSRTGGQPQHF	TRBJ1-5	TRBV4-3	many	TRBD1
TGTGCCAGTAGTATAGGCTCGCAGAGTACGCAGTATTTT	CASSIGSQSTQYF	TRBJ2-3	TRBV19	few	NA
TGTGCCACCTCCGGGGGGGCAGATACGCAGTATTTT	CATSGGADTQYF	TRBJ2-3	TRBV7-8	NA	TRBD2
TGCAGCGTTGAACTTCAAGTGAATGCCTACGAGCAGTACTTC	CSVELQVNAYEQYF	TRBJ2-7	TRBV29-1	NA	NA
TGCGCCAGCAGCCACCAGGCAACGAACACCGGGGAGCTGTTTTTT	CASSHQATNTGELFF	TRBJ2-2	TRBV4-1	few	NA
TGCGCCAGCAGCTTCGGCGGGTCCCTTGACGAGCAGTACTTC	CASSFGGSLDEQYF	TRBJ2-7	TRBV5-1	few	NA
TGCGCCAGCAGCCCAGGACAGGGTGATCAGCCCCAGCATTTT	CASSPGQGDQPQHF	TRBJ1-5	TRBV4-3	few	TRBD1
TGTGCCAGCAGTTTAGCTGTTTCCTACGAGCAGTACTTC	CASSLAVSYEQYF	TRBJ2-7	TRBV27	NA	NA
TGTGCCAGCAGCCCCGGGACAGGGGTCAACTATGGCTACACCTTC	CASSPGTGVNYGYTF	TRBJ1-2	TRBV4-2	NA	TRBD1
TGTGCCAGCAGCTGGGATCAAGTCCCTAACTATGGCTACACCTTC	CASSWDQVPNYGYTF	TRBJ1-2	TRBV5-4	few	NA
TGCAGTGCCCATCCTCCCAACTACAATGAGCAGTTCTTC	CSAHPPNYNEQFF	TRBJ2-1	TRBV20-1	few	NA
TGTGCCAGCAGCTACGCGGGGACAGGGGAACCTGAAGCTTTCTTT	CASSYAGTGEPEAFF	TRBJ1-1	TRBV7-9	NA	TRBD1
TGTGCCAGCAGCCCACCGGAGAGACAGGGGGCAGAGGAGACCCAGTACTTC	CASSPPERQGAEETQYF	TRBJ2-5	TRBV9	NA	TRBD1
TGTGCCAGCAGTGCCCTAGGTGAGGATTCCCACTCCTACAATGAGCAGTTCTTC	CASSALGEDSHSYNEQFF	TRBJ2-1	TRBV2	NA	NA
TGCGCCAGCAGCCAGGGACTAGCGGCTACCTACGAGCAGTACTTC	CASSQGLAATYEQYF	TRBJ2-7	TRBV4-1	NA	TRBD2
TGCGCCAGCAGCCCCACCGCGGGGGGGAGGGACGAGCAGTACTTC	CASSPTAGGRDEQYF	TRBJ2-7	TRBV4-1	NA	TRBD2
TGCGCCAGCAGCCAAGAGAGCGCCTGGACTAGTGATTACGAGCAGTACTTC	CASSQESAWTSDYEQYF	TRBJ2-7	TRBV4-3	NA	TRBD2
TGTGCCACCAGCAGAGGACAGGGGTATGAGCAGTTCTTC	CATSRGQGYEQFF	TRBJ2-1	TRBV15	few	TRBD1
TGCGCCAGCAGCCAAGGAGGCGTTTGGGGCACAGATACGCAGTATTTT	CASSQGGVWGTDTQYF	TRBJ2-3	TRBV4-1	few	NA
TGTGCCATCAGGGCCGGGACCCGACCCGGCAATCAGCCCCAGCATTTT	CAIRAGTRPGNQPQHF	TRBJ1-5	TRBV10-3	NA	NA
TGTGCCAGCGAGAACCCATCCGAGAGCAACTATGGCTACACCTTC	CASENPSESNYGYTF	TRBJ1-2	TRBV2	few	NA
TGTGCCAGCAGTTTGTGGGGGGTTGGAGAAAAACTGTTTTTT	CASSLWGVGEKLFF	TRBJ1-4	TRBV12-3/TRBV12-4	few	NA